Listed here are 26 T cell receptor beta chains from one sample, sequenced in a study of CD8 T cells in ankylosing spondylitis. MiXCR, run by TCRdb on the 5' RACE reads, gives a single entry per CDR3 protein. The profile shows 150,000 to 200,000 distinct CDR3 sequences, about a third of them singletons. Sequenced: synovial fluid, either unsorted or a sorted T cell fraction (not recorded which). The receptors derive from a male donor with ankylosing spondylitis.

In its sample, this clonotype was seen many times. This sequence joins TRBV29-1 and TRBJ2-7, with 11 bases lining up with TRBD1. The germline CDR1 and CDR2 sequences are SQVTM and ANQGSEA. The CDR3 runs to 13 residues. Losses at the gene ends were 5 bases for V and 5 bases for J; bases not matched to a gene: 5. In DNA, the CDR3 is TGCAGCGTTCCGGGACAGGGGGGAAACGAGCAGTACTTC. The encoded protein is CSVPGQGGNEQYF.

This clonotype was observed a few times. The chain uses TRBV20-1 and TRBJ2-7, with 9 bases lining up with TRBD2. V shed 2 bases and J 5 bases; nucleotides not matched to a gene: 10. The CDR3 sequence is 15 residues long. The germline V gene encodes CDR1 DFQATT and CDR2 SNEGSKA (reference sequence). CDR3 in amino acids: CSARSRGIAGDEQYF. The CDR3 coding sequence is TGCAGTGCTAGATCCCGCGGGATAGCGGGAGACGAGCAGTACTTC.

The genes are TRBV28 and TRBJ2-7, with D perhaps matching TRBD2 (5 bases). Germline CDR1 and CDR2: MDHEN and SYDVKM. This CDR3 region has 14 residues. V was shortened by 6 bases and J by 7 bases, with 19 bases between the two germline ends. CDR3 sequence (DNA): TGTGCCAGCAGCGCCCCCCGAGGGATTCGGGAGCAGTACTTC. It codes for CASSAPRGIREQYF. The full variable domain, its missing parts supplied by reference TRBV28 and TRBJ2-7, is DVKVTQSSRYLVKRTGEKVFLECVQDMDHENMFWYRQDPGLGLRLIYFSYDVKMKEKGDIPEGYSVSREKKERFSLILESASTNQTSMYLCASSAPRGIREQYFGPGTRLTVT.

This clonotype was detected many times. The chain recombines TRBV25-1 with TRBJ1-2; 7 bases map to TRBD1. Germline CDR1 MGHDK, CDR2 SYGVNS. The CDR3 has 17 amino acids. The V gene end was trimmed by 6 bases and the J gene end by 4 bases; junction bases not matched to a gene: 17. In DNA form, the CDR3 reads TGTGCCAGCAGCAGCGTCTCCAGGGACAGCCGATTCTATGGCTACACCTTC. Protein sequence: CASSSVSRDSRFYGYTF.

The chain is built from TRBV7-3 and TRBJ2-5; D perhaps matches TRBD1 (6 bases). The V end was cut by 5 bases, the J end by 4 bases, with 14 bases between. Per germline, CDR1 SGHTA and CDR2 FQGTGA. The CDR3 length is 14 residues. The CDR3 region has the DNA TGTGCCAGCAGCACTTCGGGACAAGGAGAGACCCAGTACTTC. Residues: CASSTSGQGETQYF. Complete variable domain (other parts from reference TRBV7-3 and TRBJ2-5): GAGVSQTPSNKVTEKGKYVELRCDPISGHTALYWYRQSLGQGPEFLIYFQGTGAADDSGLPNDRFFAVRPEGSVSTLKIQRTERGDSAVYLCASSTSGQGETQYFGPGTRLLVL.

This rearrangement joins TRBV29-1 to TRBJ2-5; D might be TRBD1 or TRBD2, each matching 7 bases. Per the germline V gene, CDR1 is SQVTM and CDR2 is ANQGSEA. This CDR3 comprises 12 residues. Trimming cost V 7 bases and J 7 bases, with 16 bases left between them. The CDR3 coding sequence is TGCAGCGCCACCAGGGGGGGCGGGACCCAGTACTTC. Translation: CSATRGGGTQYF.

This clonotype was observed a few times. The V gene is TRBV18, the J gene TRBJ2-7, with TRBD2 matching over 13 bases. V was clipped by 8 bases and J by 3 bases; unmatched bases: 4. This CDR3 region has 14 residues. In germline, CDR1 is KGHSH, CDR2 LQKENI. The CDR3 is CASTTSGGYYEQYF. CDR3 nucleotides: TGTGCCAGCACGACTAGCGGGGGGTACTACGAGCAGTACTTC.

In its sample, this clonotype was seen a few times. The chain links TRBV11-3 to TRBJ2-3; TRBD2 matches 11 bases. This CDR3 contains 16 residues. V shed 5 bases, J shed 5 bases, and the junction held 9 bases outside the gene matches. Germline V gene data show CDR1 as SGHNT and CDR2 as YENEEA. Here the CDR3 DNA reads TGTGCCAGCAGCCCCCTGCTAGCGGGGGGAAAAGATACGCAGTATTTT. Translating it yields CASSPLLAGGKDTQYF.

This clonotype was counted between two and nine times. The J gene is TRBJ1-1, the V gene TRBV19; no firm D call. V lost 1 base to trimming and J lost 4 bases, with 16 bases between them. The V gene's germline CDR1 is LNHDA and CDR2 SQIVND (reference sequence). The CDR3 loop spans 16 amino acids. CDR3 in DNA: TGTGCCAGTAGTATAGGTGGGCGGACCGGAGTCACTGAAGCTTTCTTT. It encodes CASSIGGRTGVTEAFF.

This chain connects TRBV12-3 or TRBV12-4 to TRBJ2-7; 8 nucleotides agree with TRBD2. V lost 3 bases, J lost 0 bases, and 10 bases stayed unmatched. This CDR3 comprises 17 residues. The CDR3 sequence: CASSFWLGSGGSYEQYF. The CDR3 DNA reads TGTGCCAGCAGTTTTTGGCTCGGGAGCGGGGGCTCCTACGAGCAGTACTTC.

The chain recombines TRBV7-9 with TRBJ2-2, with 7 nucleotides matching TRBD1. Germline lookup yields CDR1 SEHNR and CDR2 FQNEAQ (reference sequence). The V and J ends lost 5 bases and 1 base, in that order; junction bases with no gene match: 7. The CDR3 covers 16 residues. CDR3 in amino acids: CASSVKTGWNTGELFF. The CDR3 DNA is TGTGCCAGCAGCGTTAAGACAGGGTGGAACACCGGGGAGCTGTTTTTT.

This clonotype showed up many times. The chain couples TRBV4-2 to TRBJ2-3, with TRBD2 matching over 9 bases. The trim removed 2 bases at V and 4 bases at J, leaving 10 bases unmatched. Germline V lookup: CDR1 LGHNA, CDR2 YNFKEQ. The CDR3 runs 17 residues. CDR3 amino acids: CASSQLSGRSGADTQYF. CDR3 in DNA: TGTGCCAGCAGCCAATTGAGCGGGAGGAGTGGGGCAGATACGCAGTATTTT.

As regards this clonotype: Since a much larger clone is just one base distant, this may be a read error. CDR3 DNA: TGTGCCAGCAGCTTAGCGGGAGGGCCCTACGAGCAGTACTTC. Residues: CASSLAGGPYEQYF. The chain carries TRBV7-9 and TRBJ2-7, with TRBD2 matching 7 bases. Germline values: CDR1 SEHNR, CDR2 FQNEAQ (reference sequence). This CDR3 region has 14 residues. Trimming took 0 bases from V and 2 from J; bases not matched to a gene: 1. The full variable domain, its missing parts supplied by reference TRBV7-9 and TRBJ2-7, is DTGVSQNPRHKITKRGQNVTFRCDPISEHNRLYWYRQTLGQGPEFLTYFQNEAQLEKSRLLSDRFSAERPKGSFSTLEIQRTEQGDSAMYLCASSLAGGPYEQYFGPGTRLTVT.

There are a few counts of this clonotype. The rearrangement links TRBV12-3 or TRBV12-4 to TRBJ1-5; D is undetermined. The V and J ends lost 5 bases and 7 bases respectively, with 18 bases between them. CDR3 length: 15 residues. CDR3: CASSSQGSGRQPQHF. DNA for the CDR3: TGTGCCAGCAGTAGCCAAGGAAGTGGGAGGCAGCCCCAGCATTTT.

This clonotype has at least ten counts. The CDR3 reads CASSSPTSQNTEAFF. In DNA form, the CDR3 reads TGTGCCAGCAGTTCCCCGACAAGCCAAAACACTGAAGCTTTCTTT. V usage is TRBV6-2 or TRBV6-3 and J usage is TRBJ1-1; D remains unclear. The CDR3 runs to 15 residues. CDR1 MNHEY and CDR2 SVGEGT come from the germline V gene. Trimming stripped 4 bases from V and 2 bases from J, with 14 bases between.

This chain links TRBV11-3 with TRBJ1-2; the D gene is possibly TRBD1 (5 bases). Germline V gene sequence: CDR1 SGHNT, CDR2 YENEEA. CDR3 length: 13 residues. V was cut by 2 bases and J by 5 bases, with 9 bases left in between. The CDR3 DNA is TGTGCCAGCAGCTTACTTAGGGGATATGGCTACACCTTC. This codes for CASSLLRGYGYTF.

The sample holds a few counts of this clonotype. The junction does not match germline at one end; this may be a read error. The chain combines TRBV7-6 with TRBJ2-7; no clear D gene. The CDR3 extends over 13 amino acids. CDR1 and CDR2 (germline): SGHVS, FNYEAQ. Here the CDR3 DNA reads TGTGCCAACAGCCCCGACTCCCGATACGAGCAGTACTTC. Its protein is CANSPDSRYEQYF.

To note about this clonotype: At one of its ends the junction is not consistent with the germline gene, which may arise from a read error. V gene TRBV7-9 combines with J gene TRBJ1-1, with D hard to call. The CDR3 is made up of 16 amino acids. The germline gives CDR1 SEHNR, CDR2 FQNEAQ (reference sequence). The CDR3 loop is CASSQASGHLNTEAFF. The DNA of the CDR3 is TGTGCCAGCAGCCAAGCGTCAGGCCACTTGAACACCGAAGCTTTCTTT.

This clonotype was counted only a few times. The genes are TRBV2 and TRBJ1-1, with D maybe TRBD1 (5 bases). The germline V gene encodes CDR1 SNHLY and CDR2 FYNNEI. This CDR3 is built from 16 residues. Trimming removed 3 bases from V and 1 base from J, with 15 bases in between. CDR3 amino acids: CASSDPRARGNTEAFF. DNA for the CDR3: TGTGCCAGCAGTGATCCCCGGGCGAGGGGGAACACTGAAGCTTTCTTT.

This clonotype was observed a handful of times. The chain joins TRBV28 to TRBJ2-5; no definite D call. The CDR3 covers 12 residues. From germline, CDR1 is MDHEN and CDR2 SYDVKM. V was shortened by 6 bases and J by 9 bases, with 14 bases between the two germline ends. Here the CDR3 reads CASSQRAAAQYF. The CDR3 DNA is TGTGCCAGCAGCCAACGGGCCGCGGCCCAGTACTTC.

This clonotype was seen more than once but under ten times. This chain connects TRBV4-1 to TRBJ1-5; TRBD1 is a possible D gene (6 bases). Germline V gene sequence: CDR1 MGHRA, CDR2 YSYEKL. Trimming cost V 0 bases and J 10 bases, with 19 bases left between them. This CDR3 region has 16 residues. Here the CDR3 reads CASSQERWGAVSPQHF. As DNA, the CDR3 is TGCGCCAGCAGCCAAGAGCGTTGGGGGGCCGTAAGTCCCCAGCATTTT.

The chain joins TRBV15 to TRBJ2-7; 13 bases align to TRBD2. The V and J ends lost 1 base and 4 bases, in that order; junction bases with no gene match: 4. CDR1 and CDR2 (germline): LNHNV, YYDKDF (reference sequence). This CDR3 is built from 16 residues. The DNA of the CDR3 is TGTGCCACCAGCAGAGGAGGGACTAGCGGGATTTACGAGCAGTACTTC. Protein product: CATSRGGTSGIYEQYF.

This clonotype was counted ten times or more. This chain uses TRBV5-1 with TRBJ2-2; 10 bases map to TRBD1. This CDR3 has 16 amino acids. Germline trimming cut 3 bases from V and 4 bases from J; bases unmatched to any gene: 6. Per germline, CDR1 SGHRS and CDR2 YFSETQ. The CDR3, as DNA: TGCGCCAGCAGCTGGACAGGGGGAGCGAGCACCGGGGAGCTGTTTTTT. Amino acids: CASSWTGGASTGELFF.

The chain's CDR3 is CASSSRDSSYEQYF. CDR3 DNA: TGTGCCAGCAGCTCCCGGGACAGCTCCTACGAGCAGTACTTC. The chain employs TRBV13 and TRBJ2-7; TRBD1 aligns across 7 bases. The trim removed 4 bases at V and 0 bases at J, leaving 3 bases unmatched. The CDR3 has 14 residues. CDR1 is PRHDT, CDR2 FYEKMQ, per germline (reference sequence).

This clonotype was seen ten or more times. The chain is built from TRBV5-5 and TRBJ2-7; the D gene is possibly TRBD2 (5 bases). With 2 bases removed from V and 1 base from J, the gap between germline ends came to 16 bases. Germline-derived CDR1 and CDR2 are SGHKS and YYEKEE (reference sequence). This CDR3 comprises 16 residues. DNA of the CDR3: TGTGCCAGCAGCTTCTCGTACAGCCCGGGGTCCTACGAGCAGTACTTC. Translation: CASSFSYSPGSYEQYF.

The sample holds a few counts of this clonotype. The chain combines TRBV20-1 with TRBJ1-5, with TRBD1 as a possible D gene (6 bases). The CDR3 spans 15 residues. Trimming pared 5 bases from V and 4 bases from J, leaving 18 bases between. Germline CDR1 and CDR2: DFQATT and SNEGSKA (reference sequence). CDR3 sequence (DNA): TGCAGTGCTTTACAGGGAGGTTCGGGAAATCAGCCCCAGCATTTT. Amino acid sequence: CSALQGGSGNQPQHF.